The 17 T cell receptor beta chains in this list originate from one sample, sequenced in a study of spatial heterogeneity in lung cancer. Described time point: blood at routine non-recurrence follow-up after resection. TCRdb re-derived calls from the 5' RACE reads in MiXCR, one entry per CDR3 protein. The profile covers about 87,000 distinct CDR3 sequences, with roughly a fifth appearing a single time and roughly a fifth taken by the ten largest. Sequenced material: PBMCs, taken at follow-up. The source of these receptors is a male donor with early-stage non-small cell lung cancer.

This clonotype was found many times. V is TRBV2 and J is TRBJ2-5; D not certain. Germline V gene data show CDR1 as SNHLY and CDR2 as FYNNEI. The germline V and J ends were trimmed by 4 bases and 2 bases, with 5 bases remaining between them. The CDR3 sequence is 12 residues long. For the CDR3, the DNA is TGTGCCAGCAGTGCTCCTCAAGAGACCCAGTACTTC. Translating gives CASSAPQETQYF.

This chain uses TRBV5-6 with TRBJ2-5; D may match TRBD1 or TRBD2 (5 bases each). Trimming pared 4 bases from V and 3 bases from J, leaving 13 bases between. The CDR3 totals 14 residues. Germline V CDR1 and CDR2: SGHDT, YYEEEE. The CDR3 loop reads CASSARGSKETQYF. Here the CDR3 DNA reads TGTGCCAGCAGCGCGAGGGGCTCAAAAGAGACCCAGTACTTC.

A single count supports this clonotype. This chain joins TRBV14 and TRBJ2-1; D is ambiguous. Trimming removed 4 bases at V and 2 bases at J, with 12 bases between. There are 15 residues in the CDR3. Germline CDR1 and CDR2: SGHDN and FVKESK. The CDR3 coding sequence is TGTGCCAGCAGCCGGACCCTTAACACCTACAATGAGCAGTTCTTC. Protein sequence: CASSRTLNTYNEQFF.

This clonotype turned up a few times. The V call is TRBV2, the J call TRBJ1-6; 7 bases fit TRBD1. Germline V gene lookup returns CDR1 SNHLY and CDR2 FYNNEI. V lost 7 bases to trimming and J lost 5 bases; unmatched junction nucleotides: 8. The CDR3 extends over 15 amino acids. The CDR3 coding sequence is TGTGCCAGCAAAAGGCAGGGGGACAATAATTCACCCCTCCACTTT. Translation gives CASKRQGDNNSPLHF.

This clonotype came up a few times. V gene TRBV6-5 combines with J gene TRBJ1-6, with no clear D. The CDR3 is 13 residues long. V lost 1 base, J lost 11 bases, and 9 bases lay in between. CDR1 is MNHEY and CDR2 is SVGAGI in the germline V gene. CDR3 nucleotides: TGTGCCAGCAGTTACTACGGTAGTGCACCCCTCCACTTT. Its protein product is CASSYYGSAPLHF.

This chain links TRBV20-1 with TRBJ1-6, with D hard to call. V lost 5 bases and J lost 8, with 13 bases in between. Per the germline V gene, CDR1 is DFQATT and CDR2 is SNEGSKA (reference sequence). The CDR3 totals 13 residues. The CDR3, as DNA: TGCAGTGCTCGTGAGGGTCTCCATTCACCCCTCCACTTT. Encoded protein: CSAREGLHSPLHF.

The chain recombines TRBV4-1 with TRBJ2-7; tentative D call: TRBD2 (6 bases). The CDR3 loop spans 15 amino acids. The germline CDR1 and CDR2 sequences are MGHRA and YSYEKL. Trimming removed 3 bases from V and 4 bases from J, with 16 bases in between. The CDR3 region is CASSQAPGLKYEQYF. The CDR3 coding sequence is TGCGCCAGCAGCCAGGCACCGGGACTGAAGTACGAGCAGTACTTC.

This clonotype was counted between two and nine times. The CDR3 here is CASSEVWPVNQPQHF. The CDR3 DNA follows: TGTGCCAGCAGTGAAGTGTGGCCGGTGAATCAGCCCCAGCATTTT. The chain employs TRBV6-1 and TRBJ1-5; D is unresolved. Germline CDR1 reads MNHNS; CDR2 reads SASEGT. The V and J ends lost 1 base and 4 bases respectively, with 11 bases between them. The CDR3 has 15 amino acids.

In this sample, this clonotype turned up a few times. The V gene is TRBV19, the J gene TRBJ2-3, with no clear D. Germline V CDR1 and CDR2: LNHDA, SQIVND (reference sequence). The CDR3 is made up of 11 amino acids. V was cut by 3 bases and J by 4 bases, with 2 bases left in between. The CDR3, as DNA: TGTGCCAGTAGTATCGCAGATACGCAGTATTTT. Translation: CASSIADTQYF.

The rearrangement links TRBV6-1 to TRBJ2-7, with 9 bases matching TRBD1. Germline CDR1 is MNHNS and CDR2 is SASEGT. The CDR3 is 13 amino acids. DNA for the CDR3: TGTGCCAGCAGTGAATTACAGGGGGCCTCCTGGAACGTC. This gives the protein CASSELQGASWNV.

In its sample, this clonotype was seen a few times. The CDR3 DNA sequence: TGCGCCAGCAGCCAACGGGACATCACAGATACGCAGTATTTT. This codes for CASSQRDITDTQYF. The rearrangement joins TRBV4-3 to TRBJ2-3; possibly TRBD1 for D (6 bases). The germline V gene has CDR1 LGHNA and CDR2 YSLEER. The V end was cut by 2 bases, the J end by 2 bases, with 8 bases between. The CDR3 spans 14 residues.

This clonotype has just a few counts. The chain uses TRBV12-3 or TRBV12-4 and TRBJ1-6, with D possibly matching TRBD1 (5 bases). Trimming took off 6 bases at V and 11 bases at J, with 11 bases between the two ends. This CDR3 has 12 amino acids. CDR3: CASSPGFPPLHF. The CDR3 DNA reads as TGTGCCAGCAGCCCAGGGTTTCCACCCCTCCACTTT.

As to this clonotype: A much more abundant neighbour one base away suggests this may be a read error. The CDR3 sequence is CASSQTTDTQYF. In DNA form, the CDR3 reads TGTGCCAGCAGTCAAACCACAGATACGCAGTATTTT. The V gene is TRBV28, the J gene TRBJ2-3; no clear D. Trimming cost V 5 bases and J 2 bases, with 5 bases left between them. The CDR3 is made up of 12 amino acids. Per the germline V gene, CDR1 is MDHEN and CDR2 is SYDVKM.

This clonotype was observed a few times. Here the CDR3 DNA reads TGCAGCGTCGATCCGGGACAGGGGACAACTGGGGCCAACGTCCTGACTTTC. Amino acids: CSVDPGQGTTGANVLTF. V is TRBV29-1 and J is TRBJ2-6, with 10 bases matching TRBD1. From germline, CDR1 is SQVTM and CDR2 ANQGSEA. V dropped 6 bases and J dropped 2; count of bases not matched to a gene: 10. This CDR3 is 17 amino acids long.

V and J are TRBV27 and TRBJ2-1; maybe TRBD1 (6 bases). CDR3 length: 13 amino acids. The V end was cut by 6 bases, the J end by 8 bases, with 14 bases between. Germline CDR1 MNHEY, CDR2 SMNVEV (reference sequence). CDR3 in DNA: TGTGCCAGCAGAAAACAGGGTAGTGATGAGCAGTTCTTC. It yields the protein CASRKQGSDEQFF.

This clonotype has ten or more counts. The chain is built from TRBV7-9 and TRBJ2-1, with D tentatively TRBD2 (5 bases). V lost 0 bases to trimming and J lost 5 bases, with 8 bases between them. Germline CDR1 SEHNR, CDR2 FQNEAQ (reference sequence). CDR3 length: 14 residues. DNA of the CDR3: TGTGCCAGCAGCTTAGCGGGAGTAGACAATGAGCAGTTCTTC. Its protein is CASSLAGVDNEQFF.

This clonotype was observed a few times. In nucleotides, the CDR3 is TGTGCCAGCAGCGTAGGGGGCAGCTTGAACACTGAAGCTTTCTTT. This translates into CASSVGGSLNTEAFF. The rearrangement uses TRBV9 and TRBJ1-1; TRBD1 might be the D (5 bases). V was shortened by 0 bases and J by 0 bases, with 9 bases between the two germline ends. The CDR3 covers 15 residues. CDR1 is SGDLS and CDR2 is YYNGEE in the germline V gene.